Below are 30 T cell receptor beta chains sequenced from a single sample in a study of identical twins (dated by TCRdb to between 2015 and 2016). The library was built by means of 5' RACE. Data came from an Illumina HiSeq 2000. TCRdb reprocessing: public reads trimmed at Q25 with fastp, clones called with MiXCR, in-frame beta chains kept. Rows are unified per CDR3 protein, each entry keeping the most common DNA and genes. The sample table lists approximately 1.8 million distinct CDR3 sequences, around a third of them with a count of one. About 0.27% of the sample lies in the top ten. Sequencing input: cord blood. The receptors originated from a newborn girl in good health.

This clonotype has only one observation. The chain joins TRBV30 to TRBJ2-5, with 10 bases that match TRBD1. Judging by the DNA end, TRBJ2-7 fits better; the J call may be wrong. Germline assignment: CDR1 GTSNPN and CDR2 SVGIG (reference sequence). The CDR3 runs to 14 residues. CDR3 coding DNA: TGTGCCTGGAGCCTGGGACAGGGGTCGAACGAGCAGTACTTC. It codes for CAWSLGQGSNEQYF.

There are many counts of this clonotype. The chain joins TRBV2 to TRBJ2-3; D not certain. CDR3 length: 16 residues. Germline values: CDR1 SNHLY, CDR2 FYNNEI. V lost 3 bases, J lost 2 bases, and 15 bases lay in between. CDR3 bases: TGTGCCAGCAGTGACCCAACCATAACCGTCACAGATACGCAGTATTTT. Protein: CASSDPTITVTDTQYF.

This clonotype showed up just a few times. The chain is built from TRBV5-4 and TRBJ2-2; D unresolved. CDR1 is SGHNT, CDR2 YYREEE, per germline (reference sequence). The CDR3 covers 13 residues. Trimming left V 2 bases short and J 4 bases short, with 6 bases between. The CDR3 sequence is CASSFVSTGELFF. The CDR3, as DNA: TGTGCCAGCAGCTTTGTTAGCACCGGGGAGCTGTTTTTT.

The V call is TRBV24-1, the J call TRBJ2-5, with D perhaps TRBD1 (5 bases). Trimming left V 3 bases short and J 11 bases short, with 18 bases between. The CDR3 contains 14 residues. Germline V gene data show CDR1 as KGHDR and CDR2 as SFDVKD. CDR3 sequence reads: CATSDAILDNEQYF. The CDR3 DNA reads as TGTGCCACCAGTGATGCGATCCTGGACAATGAGCAGTACTTC.

This clonotype was seen at least ten times. V gene TRBV25-1 combines with J gene TRBJ2-3; D is perhaps TRBD2 (6 bases). The CDR3 sequence is 16 residues long. The germline gives CDR1 MGHDK, CDR2 SYGVNS. With 3 bases removed from V and 5 bases from J, the gap between germline ends came to 18 bases. The chain's CDR3 is CASSEGRRGVRDTQYF. In nucleotides, the CDR3 is TGTGCCAGCAGTGAGGGGCGGAGGGGAGTCAGAGATACGCAGTATTTT.

The chain joins TRBV6-1 to TRBJ2-4; D might be TRBD1 (7 bases). Trimming pared 8 bases from V and 0 bases from J, leaving 11 bases between. This CDR3 is 14 amino acids long. Germline V lookup: CDR1 MNHNS, CDR2 SASEGT. CDR3 protein: CASQGGLAKNIQYF. The CDR3 DNA is TGTGCCAGCCAGGGGGGACTAGCCAAAAACATTCAGTACTTC.

This clonotype was seen a handful of times. The chain couples TRBV10-3 to TRBJ2-5, with 9 bases that match TRBD1. Unmatched junction bases numbered 5, after V lost 4 bases and J lost 2 bases. CDR1 and CDR2 from the germline V gene are ENHRY and SYGVKD. The CDR3 is 15 amino acids. The CDR3 DNA is TGTGCCATCAGTGGTCCGGACAGGGGTCAAGAGACCCAGTACTTC. Translation gives CAISGPDRGQETQYF.

A note on this clonotype: The junction departs from the called germline gene at one end, perhaps through a read error. V gene TRBV12-3 or TRBV12-4 combines with J gene TRBJ2-3; no reliable D call. This CDR3 has 14 residues. CDR3 protein: CASSLSLRADTEYF. The CDR3 DNA sequence: TGTGCCAGCAGTTTAAGTTTGAGAGCAGATACGGAGTATTTT.

The rearrangement joins TRBV7-9 to TRBJ2-2, with D possibly being TRBD2 (6 bases). The germline V and J ends were trimmed by 7 bases and 2 bases, with 14 bases remaining between them. The CDR3 is 15 amino acids. The germline V gene encodes CDR1 SEHNR and CDR2 FQNEAQ (reference sequence). In DNA form, the CDR3 reads TGTGCCAGCACCCAGTACGGGAGTAACACCGGGGAGCTGTTTTTT. Translated: CASTQYGSNTGELFF.

This clonotype was seen only a few times. The rearrangement uses TRBV4-2 and TRBJ1-5; 9 bases are a match to TRBD1. Germline V gene lookup returns CDR1 LGHNA and CDR2 YNFKEQ. Trimming took 1 base from V and 5 from J; bases not matched to a gene: 15. This CDR3 has 19 residues. The CDR3 protein is CASSQAEIQTGGRYQPQHF. CDR3 DNA sequence: TGTGCCAGCAGCCAAGCTGAAATCCAGACAGGGGGTCGATATCAGCCCCAGCATTTT.

This clonotype was detected ten times or more. The CDR3 DNA is TGTGCCAGCAGCTTGTATCTTAGCGGGAGCTCCTACAATGAGCAGTTCTTC. As protein: CASSLYLSGSSYNEQFF. The genes are TRBV5-5 and TRBJ2-1; 9 bases fit TRBD2. J gave up 0 bases and V 1 base, and 5 bases lay outside the gene matches. The CDR3 is 17 residues long. Germline V gene data show CDR1 as SGHKS and CDR2 as YYEKEE (reference sequence). Filled out from reference TRBV5-5 and TRBJ2-1, the complete variable domain reads DAGVTQSPTHLIKTRGQQVTLRCSPISGHKSVSWYQQVLGQGPQFIFQYYEKEERGRGNFPDRFSARQFPNYSSELNVNALLLGDSALYLCASSLYLSGSSYNEQFFGPGTRLTVL.

Only a few counts were recorded for this clonotype. The chain carries TRBV11-1 and TRBJ2-2; D perhaps matches TRBD1 (6 bases). In germline, CDR1 is SGHAT, CDR2 FQDESV (reference sequence). There are 14 residues in the CDR3. V lost 8 bases and J lost 4, with 14 bases in between. The CDR3 bases are TGTGCCAGCCGCCCGACAGGAGCCACCGGGGAGCTGTTTTTT. Amino acid sequence: CASRPTGATGELFF. The full variable domain, its missing parts supplied by reference TRBV11-1 and TRBJ2-2, is EAEVAQSPRYKITEKSQAVAFWCDPISGHATLYWYRQILGQGPELLVQFQDESVVDDSQLPKDRFSAERLKGVDSTLKIQPAELGDSAMYLCASRPTGATGELFFGEGSRLTVL.

The rearrangement links TRBV4-1 to TRBJ2-3; no reliable D call. V dropped 5 bases and J dropped 0 bases, with 15 bases sitting between them. CDR1 MGHRA and CDR2 YSYEKL come from the germline V gene. The CDR3 length is 16 residues. The CDR3 protein is CASSSRPPHSTDTQYF. In DNA form, the CDR3 reads TGCGCCAGCAGCTCGCGACCACCCCATAGCACAGATACGCAGTATTTT.

This clonotype was observed a few times. The chain couples TRBV2 to TRBJ2-3, with 7 bases identical to TRBD2. This CDR3 region has 16 residues. V trimming: 3 bases; J trimming: 3 bases; junction bases outside the gene matches: 9. The germline gives CDR1 SNHLY, CDR2 FYNNEI. The CDR3 region is CASSDGLRERTDTQYF. CDR3 bases: TGTGCCAGCAGTGATGGGTTGCGGGAGCGTACAGATACGCAGTATTTT.

This clonotype was counted only a few times. The J gene is TRBJ2-5, the V gene TRBV18; D call uncertain. This CDR3 is built from 14 residues. V shed 6 bases and J shed 1 base, with 12 bases lying between them. Germline V gives CDR1 KGHSH, CDR2 LQKENI. The CDR3 loop reads CASSTSLVQETQYF. The CDR3 region has the DNA TGTGCCAGCTCGACCAGCCTAGTCCAAGAGACCCAGTACTTC.

The genes are TRBV20-1 and TRBJ2-2, with D unresolved. This CDR3 spans 14 amino acids. The V gene's germline CDR1 is DFQATT and CDR2 SNEGSKA (reference sequence). Deletions cut 1 base from V and 1 base from J, with 7 bases between. The CDR3 DNA reads as TGCAGTGCTAGAGTACCTGGGAACACCGGGGAGCTGTTTTTT. Translating gives CSARVPGNTGELFF.

V is TRBV13 and J is TRBJ1-5; 8 bases align to TRBD1. Germline V gene sequence: CDR1 PRHDT, CDR2 FYEKMQ (reference sequence). The CDR3 is made up of 16 amino acids. V lost 4 bases and J lost 5; bases outside the gene matches: 10. CDR3 nucleotides: TGTGCCAGCAGCTCCAAACAGGGGGGACGGTATCAGCCCCAGCATTTT. Translated: CASSSKQGGRYQPQHF.

This clonotype came up a few times. The chain employs TRBV15 and TRBJ2-5; D may be TRBD2 (6 bases). Trimming shortened V by 5 bases and J by 2 bases, and 12 bases separated the two germline ends. Germline V CDR1 and CDR2: LNHNV, YYDKDF (reference sequence). This CDR3 is 14 amino acids long. The CDR3 sequence: CATSLRLDQETQYF. CDR3 DNA sequence: TGTGCCACCAGCTTACGACTAGATCAAGAGACCCAGTACTTC.

The J gene is TRBJ1-2, the V gene TRBV6-1, with D perhaps matching TRBD1 (5 bases). The germline CDR1 and CDR2 sequences are MNHNS and SASEGT. The CDR3 contains 14 residues. V lost 8 bases and J 10 bases, leaving 23 bases between the germline ends. DNA of the CDR3: TGTGCCAGCGTTCGGGGGGTCCATCGGGGGAACTACACCTTC. It yields the protein CASVRGVHRGNYTF.

The sample holds a few counts of this clonotype. The chain employs TRBV12-3 or TRBV12-4 and TRBJ2-1; perhaps TRBD2 as D (6 bases). V shed 5 bases and J shed 6 bases, with 17 bases lying between them. The CDR3 spans 15 residues. Here the CDR3 reads CASSLSGLSLNEQFF. As DNA, the CDR3 is TGTGCCAGCAGTCTTAGCGGACTATCCCTCAATGAGCAGTTCTTC.

This clonotype was detected ten times or more. A much larger clone sits a single nucleotide away, making a read error possible. This sequence joins TRBV28 and TRBJ1-2; D is uncertain. V lost 6 bases and J lost 2, with 10 bases in between. CDR1 and CDR2 from the germline V gene are MDHEN and SYDVKM. There are 13 residues in the CDR3. The CDR3 is CASSPLGNYGYTF. The CDR3, as DNA: TGTGCCAGCAGCCCACTGGGGAACTATGGCTACACCTTC.

The rearrangement uses TRBV2 and TRBJ2-5, with 10 bases identical to TRBD2. With 4 bases clipped from V and 11 bases from J, the junction kept 16 bases outside the gene matches. The CDR3 covers 16 residues. Germline CDR1 SNHLY, CDR2 FYNNEI. The CDR3 sequence is CASSGLAGAGNNEQYF. The CDR3 nucleotides are TGTGCCAGCAGTGGTCTAGCGGGAGCTGGAAACAATGAGCAGTACTTC.

A few counts support this clonotype. This chain uses TRBV2 with TRBJ1-6, with D unresolved. Looked up from germline, CDR1 is SNHLY and CDR2 is FYNNEI. Trimming left V 2 bases short and J 13 bases short, with 6 bases between. The CDR3 has 11 amino acids. The CDR3 spells CASSESVPLHF. As DNA, the CDR3 is TGTGCCAGCAGTGAAAGTGTCCCCCTCCACTTT.

V and J are TRBV12-3 or TRBV12-4 and TRBJ2-3, with D possibly matching TRBD1 (5 bases). The CDR3 has 14 residues. With 7 bases removed from V and 1 base from J, the gap between germline ends came to 12 bases. DNA for the CDR3: TGTGCCAGCATTTTTGAAGGGGGCACAGATACGCAGTATTTT. Translated, it gives CASIFEGGTDTQYF.

The V and J genes are TRBV6-8 and TRBJ2-3; 7 nucleotides align to TRBD2. V lost 2 bases and J lost 1; bases outside the gene matches: 6. Germline lookup yields CDR1 MNHGY and CDR2 SAAAGT. This CDR3 has 16 amino acids. The DNA for the CDR3 is TGTGCCAGCAGTTACCGGGGACTACAAGGCACAGATACGCAGTATTTT. Translated, it gives CASSYRGLQGTDTQYF.

This clonotype has more than one count but fewer than ten. The V and J genes are TRBV29-1 and TRBJ1-2; 7 bases are a match to TRBD1. Germline assignment: CDR1 SQVTM and CDR2 ANQGSEA. This CDR3 comprises 17 residues. V shed 6 bases, J shed 4 bases, and the junction held 20 bases outside the gene matches. The CDR3 sequence: CSVPPRPGTDEGYGYTF. The CDR3 DNA sequence: TGCAGCGTCCCCCCTCGCCCCGGGACAGATGAGGGCTATGGCTACACCTTC. Based on the CDR3 plus reference TRBV29-1 and TRBJ1-2, the full variable domain is SAVISQKPSRDICQRGTSLTIQCQVDSQVTMMFWYRQQPGQSLTLIATANQGSEATYESGFVIDKFPISRPNLTFSTLTVSNMSPEDSSIYLCSVPPRPGTDEGYGYTFGSGTRLTVV.

About this clonotype itself: Possible read error: a much larger clone is one base away. The rearrangement uses TRBV27 and TRBJ2-7; 8 nucleotides line up with TRBD1. The CDR3 is made up of 13 amino acids. The germline V gene has CDR1 MNHEY and CDR2 SMNVEV (reference sequence). Losses at the gene ends were 9 bases for V and 2 bases for J; bases not matched to a gene: 6. CDR3 sequence reads: CARSKGQAYEQYF. The CDR3 DNA reads TGTGCCAGGAGCAAGGGACAGGCCTACGAGCAGTACTTC.

The chain employs TRBV20-1 and TRBJ1-5, with 7 nucleotides matching TRBD1. Germline V gives CDR1 DFQATT, CDR2 SNEGSKA (reference sequence). This CDR3 is built from 14 residues. With 1 base clipped from V and 4 bases from J, the junction kept 4 bases outside the gene matches. CDR3 loop: CSARGDSLNQPQHF. The CDR3 DNA follows: TGCAGTGCTAGAGGGGACAGCCTAAATCAGCCCCAGCATTTT.

This clonotype was found a few times. The chain employs TRBV5-6 and TRBJ2-2, with D uncertain. With 1 base removed from V and 8 bases from J, the gap between germline ends came to 9 bases. CDR1 SGHDT and CDR2 YYEEEE come from the germline V gene. The CDR3 is 13 residues long. The CDR3 region is CASSLKFRGELFF. DNA of the CDR3: TGTGCCAGCAGCTTGAAGTTCAGGGGGGAGCTGTTTTTT.

Only a few counts were recorded for this clonotype. The J gene is TRBJ2-1, the V gene TRBV7-9; maybe TRBD1 (6 bases). CDR3 length: 12 residues. Germline CDR1 SEHNR, CDR2 FQNEAQ (reference sequence). Deletions cut 8 bases from V and 4 bases from J, with 9 bases between. CDR3 sequence (DNA): TGTGCCAGCTGGACAGCATACAATGAGCAGTTCTTC. Translation: CASWTAYNEQFF.